Sequencing of this TCR beta chain was carried out in a study of neurological immune-mediated disorders. cDNA synthesis was performed by 5'RACE with 10-nucleotide random UMIs. Each CDR3 protein gets one entry after TCRdb re-called the 5' RACE reads with MiXCR. The data contain around 69,000 distinct CDR3 sequences, 3.4% of them seen just once; the ten biggest clones take up approximately 3.7%. The CDR3 contains 14 residues. Trimming shortened V by 5 bases and J by 0 bases, and 7 bases separated the two germline ends. The germline CDR1 and CDR2 sequences are SGHAT and FQNNGV. Study conclusions and caveats: Expansion of TCR clones was greatest in HTLV-1-associated myelopathy and smallest in multiple sclerosis, where it fell below that of healthy controls. The study found no CDR3 amino acid sequences shared by expanded clones across subjects, suggesting private repertoires in all groups.

This clonotype was recorded many times. Antigen: not known. The receptor comes from a middle-aged man with multiple sclerosis. The source material was PBMCs. The rearrangement uses TRBV11-2 and TRBJ2-2; D remains ambiguous. The CDR3 reads CASSPGANTGELFF. In DNA, the CDR3 is TGTGCCAGCAGCCCCGGAGCGAACACCGGGGAGCTGTTTTTT.